These 18 T cell receptor beta chains share one sample of origin, sequenced in a study of siplizumab effects on memory and regulatory T cells. TCRdb's table, derived via immunoSEQ multiplex PCR, lists solely in-frame clones and lacks some. The sample carries 120,000 or so clones, roughly 92% recorded once. The specimen was CD4+ T cells sorted from blood. Receptor source: a human donor in good health.

This clone was observed a single time. V is TRBV19 and J is TRBJ2-7, with a tentative D call TRBD2 (5 bases). This CDR3 spans 14 amino acids. The germline V gene has CDR1 LNHDA and CDR2 SQIVND (reference sequence). V lost 4 bases and J 0 bases, leaving 10 bases between the germline ends. In nucleotides, the CDR3 is TGTGCCAGTAGTACCTCGACTATCTCCTACGAGCAGTACTTC. Its translation is CASSTSTISYEQYF.

This chain links TRBV10-3 with TRBJ2-2; TRBD2 aligns across 8 bases. Per the germline V gene, CDR1 is ENHRY and CDR2 is SYGVKD. The CDR3 spans 15 residues. With 8 bases clipped from V and 0 bases from J, the junction kept 5 bases outside the gene matches. CDR3 coding DNA: TGTGCCATCGGGCGGGGGGTCGCGAACACCGGGGAGCTGTTTTTT. Its translation is CAIGRGVANTGELFF.

This sequence joins TRBV27 and TRBJ2-7, with unresolved D. CDR1 is MNHEY and CDR2 is SMNVEV in the germline V gene (reference sequence). There are 12 residues in the CDR3. The V and J ends lost 8 bases and 2 bases respectively, with 10 bases between them. The CDR3 DNA is TGTGCCAGCGCACCTCGTCCCTACGAGCAGTACTTC. The encoded protein is CASAPRPYEQYF.

This clone was counted once. The V gene is TRBV7-8, the J gene TRBJ1-1; perhaps TRBD1 as D (6 bases). Trimming took off 2 bases at V and 5 bases at J, with 9 bases between the two ends. This CDR3 is built from 13 residues. Germline V gene lookup returns CDR1 SGHVS and CDR2 FQNEAQ. The CDR3: CASSLRGGTEAFF. DNA of the CDR3: TGTGCCAGCAGCTTAAGGGGGGGAACTGAAGCTTTCTTT.

The chain joins TRBV10-3 to TRBJ1-1; D gene uncertain. Trimming cost V 6 bases and J 0 bases, with 5 bases left between them. CDR3 size: 12 residues. Germline V gene data show CDR1 as ENHRY and CDR2 as SYGVKD. In nucleotides, the CDR3 is TGTGCCATCAGACAACTGAACACTGAAGCTTTCTTT. Translated: CAIRQLNTEAFF.

This chain links TRBV9 with TRBJ2-3; TRBD2 is a possible D gene (6 bases). The ends were cut back, 3 bases at V and 0 bases at J, with 8 bases in the middle. This CDR3 has 14 residues. Germline V lookup: CDR1 SGDLS, CDR2 YYNGEE. CDR3 sequence reads: CASSAGDSTDTQYF. CDR3 DNA sequence: TGTGCCAGCAGCGCGGGGGACAGCACAGATACGCAGTATTTT.

The rearrangement joins TRBV6-1 to TRBJ2-1; D possibly corresponds to TRBD2 (5 bases). The CDR3 is 15 residues long. Germline V gives CDR1 MNHNS, CDR2 SASEGT. V lost 5 bases, J lost 0 bases, and 11 bases lay in between. The CDR3 coding sequence is TGTGCCAGCAGTAAAGACGGGAACTCCTACAATGAGCAGTTCTTC. It encodes CASSKDGNSYNEQFF.

The chain joins TRBV7-9 to TRBJ1-2, with D unclear. Deletions cut 4 bases from V and 7 bases from J, with 10 bases between. Per the germline V gene, CDR1 is SEHNR and CDR2 is FQNEAQ (reference sequence). CDR3 length: 12 amino acids. The CDR3: CASSSQWSGYTF. CDR3 nucleotides: TGTGCCAGCAGCTCTCAGTGGAGTGGCTACACCTTC.

V and J are TRBV5-8 and TRBJ1-1, with 7 bases lining up with TRBD1. Germline assignment: CDR1 SGHTS and CDR2 YDEGEE. V trimming: 3 bases; J trimming: 0 bases; junction bases outside the gene matches: 5. CDR3 length: 15 amino acids. The CDR3 bases are TGTGCCAGCAGCTCCGGGACAGTCATGAACACTGAAGCTTTCTTT. It translates to CASSSGTVMNTEAFF.

The rearrangement joins TRBV9 to TRBJ1-1; 7 positions match TRBD1. Trimming took 4 bases from V and 1 from J; bases not matched to a gene: 10. Germline values: CDR1 SGDLS, CDR2 YYNGEE. The CDR3 totals 16 residues. The DNA for the CDR3 is TGTGCCAGCAGCCCCCGAACCGGGACAGAGAACACTGAAGCTTTCTTT. Protein sequence: CASSPRTGTENTEAFF.

This chain links TRBV5-6 with TRBJ1-3; no clear D gene. With 0 bases removed from V and 0 bases from J, the gap between germline ends came to 16 bases. The CDR3 spans 18 residues. The germline V gene encodes CDR1 SGHDT and CDR2 YYEEEE. This chain's CDR3 is CASSLDAGRSLSGNTIYF. CDR3 nucleotide sequence: TGTGCCAGCAGCTTGGACGCGGGGAGGAGTCTCTCTGGAAACACCATATATTTT. The full variable domain, with the rest looked up from reference TRBV5-6 and TRBJ1-3, is DAGVTQSPTHLIKTRGQQVTLRCSPKSGHDTVSWYQQALGQGPQFIFQYYEEEERQRGNFPDRFSGHQFPNYSSELNVNALLLGDSALYLCASSLDAGRSLSGNTIYFGEGSWLTVV.

This sequence joins TRBV27 and TRBJ1-2; no clear D gene. The CDR3 has 15 residues. The V gene's germline CDR1 is MNHEY and CDR2 SMNVEV (reference sequence). V lost 5 bases and J 0 bases, leaving 13 bases between the germline ends. The CDR3 sequence: CASSLDGSTNYGYTF. The DNA of the CDR3 is TGTGCCAGCAGTCTTGACGGCTCTACTAACTATGGCTACACCTTC.

The gene calls are TRBV6-5 and TRBJ1-2; 7 bases map to TRBD1. The CDR3 has 14 residues. V lost 0 bases and J lost 8; bases outside the gene matches: 6. Per the germline V gene, CDR1 is MNHEY and CDR2 is SVGAGI. As DNA, the CDR3 is TGTGCCAGCAGTTACTCGAAGGGGGCGCTGGGCTACACCTTC. Protein sequence: CASSYSKGALGYTF.

V gene TRBV18 combines with J gene TRBJ1-6; D is uncertain. The CDR3 covers 14 residues. CDR1 is KGHSH, CDR2 LQKENI, per germline. The V and J ends lost 2 bases and 10 bases respectively, with 12 bases between them. The DNA for the CDR3 is TGTGCCAGCTCACCAACAGAGAAGGAATCACCCCTCCACTTT. It encodes CASSPTEKESPLHF.

The count of this clone is one. The rearrangement links TRBV19 to TRBJ2-5, with a tentative D call TRBD1 (8 bases). The CDR3 is 14 amino acids. Per germline, CDR1 LNHDA and CDR2 SQIVND (reference sequence). Trimming stripped 7 bases from V and 5 bases from J, with 17 bases between. CDR3 sequence: CASKVQGGTETQYF. The CDR3, as DNA: TGTGCCAGTAAGGTACAGGGGGGGACGGAGACCCAGTACTTC.

The V and J genes are TRBV5-4 and TRBJ2-3; D gene uncertain. Trimming took off 4 bases at V and 0 bases at J, with 21 bases between the two ends. This CDR3 is 18 amino acids long. The germline V gene encodes CDR1 SGHNT and CDR2 YYREEE (reference sequence). DNA for the CDR3: TGTGCCAGCAGCCCACCCGGCCCAATAGGCGGAAGCACAGATACGCAGTATTTT. It codes for CASSPPGPIGGSTDTQYF.

The chain joins TRBV7-2 to TRBJ2-2; possibly TRBD1 for D (6 bases). Germline CDR1 is SGHTA and CDR2 is FQGNSA. V was pared by 6 bases and J by 4 bases, with 15 bases between. The CDR3 runs 15 residues. The DNA for the CDR3 is TGTGCCAGCAGGTTCACAGGGACCCTCACCGGGGAGCTGTTTTTT. Its translation: CASRFTGTLTGELFF. The full variable domain, with the rest looked up from reference TRBV7-2 and TRBJ2-2, is GAGVSQSPSNKVTEKGKDVELRCDPISGHTALYWYRQSLGQGLEFLIYFQGNSAPDKSGLPSDRFSAERTGGSVSTLTIQRTQQEDSAVYLCASRFTGTLTGELFFGEGSRLTVL.

This clone was recorded a few times. Other DNA sequences within the sample encode an identical CDR3. This chain links TRBV27 with TRBJ2-1; D perhaps matches TRBD2 (5 bases). CDR3 length: 11 residues. V lost 5 bases to trimming and J lost 7 bases, with 6 bases between them. Per the germline V gene, CDR1 is MNHEY and CDR2 is SMNVEV (reference sequence). The CDR3 protein is CASSRGNEQFF. CDR3 sequence (DNA): TGTGCCAGCAGTCGGGGAAATGAGCAGTTCTTC.